This T cell receptor beta chain was identified during a study of T cells in Graves' hyperthyroidism and ophthalmopathy. Points from the study as a whole: Most clonotypes that expanded in the thyroid above 0.001 also showed up in blood. From stable hyperthyroidism, ophthalmopathy was set apart by a 13 V-J model. In validation, the model predicted ophthalmopathy. These predictions came a median approximately 5.9 months before onset.

Used for diagnoses were clinical symptoms, serum thyroxine and TRAb, thyroid ultrasound and orbital computed tomography. For this clonotype: Its antigen is still unknown.

From RNA transcripts, TCR beta CDR3 regions were amplified. TCR CDR3 underwent first-round RT-PCR with the HTBI primer set. One entry per CDR3 protein results from TCRdb running MiXCR on the multiplex PCR reads. This sample carries approximately 600,000 distinct CDR3 sequences, under 25% of them seen once, and the ten largest clones take under 35%. The germline V gene encodes CDR1 SGHKS and CDR2 YYEKEE (reference sequence). With V trimmed by 1 base and J by 3 bases, 7 bases remained unmatched. The CDR3 is made up of 15 amino acids. The receptor was derived from a man younger than 40 with Graves' ophthalmopathy. Sequencing was carried out using blood. The V gene is TRBV5-5, the J gene TRBJ2-7; 7 bases line up with TRBD2. CDR3 nucleotide sequence: TGTGCCAGCAGCTTGTTTCGGGAGGCGCTCTACGAGCAGTACTTC. This gives the protein CASSLFREALYEQYF.